This paragraph covers one TCR beta chain sequence. This entry comes from a study of T cell changes during pregnancy in multiple sclerosis. Produced via immunoSEQ multiplex PCR; TCRdb's table is partial and in-frame only. The sample yields around 34,000 clones, approximately 90% seen once. The V and J ends lost 0 bases and 4 bases respectively, with 12 bases between them. There are 16 residues in the CDR3. CDR1 is MRHNA, CDR2 SNTAGT, per germline. The chain combines TRBV6-4 with TRBJ2-2, with D possibly being TRBD1 (7 bases). Here the sequenced sample was CD8+ T cells from peripheral blood mononuclear cells, taken in the first trimester of pregnancy. The TCR was taken from a female donor with multiple sclerosis, enrolled in a pregnancy study. CDR3 sequence reads: CASSDSPGGSTGELFF. The CDR3 nucleotides are TGTGCCAGCAGTGACTCCCCAGGGGGGAGCACCGGGGAGCTGTTTTTT.